Each of the 24 T cell receptor beta chains below was sequenced from the same sample in a study of chemoradiotherapy in HPV16-positive cancers. The protocol was immunoSEQ multiplex PCR, while the TCRdb copy is restricted to in-frame clones and leaves out a portion. The data show 25,000 to 30,000 clones, around nine tenths seen once. This specimen was blood, taken from a patient who underwent chemoradiotherapy. The receptors were gathered from a human donor with HPV-associated anogenital cancer.

J is TRBJ2-5 and V is TRBV7-6; D call uncertain. CDR1 and CDR2 (germline): SGHVS, FNYEAQ. V gave up 0 bases and J gave up 2 bases, with 13 bases separating them. The CDR3 is 16 residues long. The CDR3 sequence is CASSLASFSLQETQYF. The CDR3 DNA is TGTGCCAGCAGCTTAGCGAGTTTTAGTCTTCAAGAGACCCAGTACTTC.

The chain has TRBV5-5 and TRBJ1-4, with TRBD1 identical over 7 bases. The CDR3 consists of 19 residues. Losses at the gene ends were 0 bases for V and 4 bases for J; bases not matched to a gene: 15. CDR1 is SGHKS and CDR2 is YYEKEE in the germline V gene (reference sequence). This CDR3 is CASSLGTGTDLSLNEKLFF. The CDR3 DNA is TGTGCCAGCAGCTTGGGAACCGGGACAGACCTCTCCCTTAATGAAAAACTGTTTTTT. Full variable domain (remainder filled in from reference TRBV5-5 and TRBJ1-4): DAGVTQSPTHLIKTRGQQVTLRCSPISGHKSVSWYQQVLGQGPQFIFQYYEKEERGRGNFPDRFSARQFPNYSSELNVNALLLGDSALYLCASSLGTGTDLSLNEKLFFGSGTQLSVL.

The chain carries TRBV19 and TRBJ1-5, with D possibly being TRBD1 (5 bases). V lost 4 bases and J 0 bases, leaving 7 bases between the germline ends. CDR1 LNHDA and CDR2 SQIVND come from the germline V gene (reference sequence). The CDR3 sequence is 14 residues long. The CDR3 sequence: CASSKGDSNQPQHF. The DNA of the CDR3 is TGTGCCAGTAGTAAAGGGGATAGCAATCAGCCCCAGCATTTT.

The rearrangement joins TRBV19 to TRBJ2-1; D may match TRBD1 or TRBD2 (5 bases each). The CDR3 length is 15 residues. CDR1 and CDR2 from the germline V gene are LNHDA and SQIVND (reference sequence). The V gene lost 5 bases and the J gene lost 4 bases, with 15 bases spanning the gap. The CDR3 DNA follows: TGTGCCAGTAGTGCCCGCCGGGACCTATACAATGAGCAGTTCTTC. Amino acid sequence: CASSARRDLYNEQFF.

The V and J genes are TRBV5-1 and TRBJ2-1, with D tentatively TRBD1 (5 bases). Germline V gives CDR1 SGHRS, CDR2 YFSETQ. Trimming shortened V by 5 bases and J by 6 bases, and 15 bases separated the two germline ends. The CDR3 extends over 14 amino acids. As DNA, the CDR3 is TGCGCCAGCAGACGAACGACAGAACGCAATGAGCAGTTCTTC. It encodes CASRRTTERNEQFF.

The chain links TRBV2 to TRBJ2-1; D remains ambiguous. Trimming cost V 2 bases and J 6 bases, with 14 bases left between them. In germline, CDR1 is SNHLY, CDR2 FYNNEI. This CDR3 region has 15 residues. In DNA, the CDR3 is TGTGCCAGCAGTGAACTCCTCCTAATGGGCAATGAGCAGTTCTTC. It specifies CASSELLLMGNEQFF.

J is TRBJ1-5 and V is TRBV7-2, with D maybe TRBD1 (6 bases). The V and J ends lost 1 base and 7 bases respectively, with 11 bases between them. Looked up from germline, CDR1 is SGHTA and CDR2 is FQGNSA. The length of the CDR3 is 14 residues. The CDR3 bases are TGTGCCAGCAGCTTAGAAGGGGGTAACCAGCCCCAGCATTTT. Its translation: CASSLEGGNQPQHF.

This clone was observed once. V and J are TRBV9 and TRBJ1-5, with D unclear. The CDR3 consists of 15 residues. Germline V gene data show CDR1 as SGDLS and CDR2 as YYNGEE. Trimming took off 0 bases at V and 3 bases at J, with 10 bases between the two ends. In DNA form, the CDR3 reads TGTGCCAGCAGCGTAGGTTCGTCGGCCAATCAGCCCCAGCATTTT. This sequence encodes CASSVGSSANQPQHF.

This chain connects TRBV11-2 to TRBJ2-6; D possibly corresponds to TRBD1 (6 bases). V shed 3 bases and J shed 0 bases, with 15 bases lying between them. CDR1 is SGHAT and CDR2 is FQNNGV in the germline V gene. This CDR3 spans 18 amino acids. Here the CDR3 DNA reads TGTGCCAGCAGCTTTCCGCAGGGGTTGAGCTCTGGGGCCAACGTCCTGACTTTC. Translating gives CASSFPQGLSSGANVLTF.

The chain joins TRBV5-6 to TRBJ2-7, with D possibly TRBD2 on 7 matching bases. This CDR3 region has 14 residues. Trimming took off 2 bases at V and 5 bases at J, with 14 bases between the two ends. CDR1 and CDR2 (germline): SGHDT, YYEEEE. The CDR3 bases are TGTGCCAGCAGCTTCCGGGGGGCGCGCAACGAGCAGTACTTC. It encodes CASSFRGARNEQYF.

This clone has only a few counts. The gene calls are TRBV6-5 and TRBJ1-2, with a weak D call TRBD1 (5 bases). In germline, CDR1 is MNHEY, CDR2 SVGAGI. The CDR3 extends over 12 amino acids. V shed 4 bases and J shed 7 bases, with 10 bases lying between them. The CDR3 DNA is TGTGCCAGCAGTTCCAGGGTTGGTGGCTACACCTTC. It is translated as CASSSRVGGYTF.

This sequence joins TRBV13 and TRBJ2-1, with D possibly matching TRBD2 (5 bases). CDR3 size: 13 residues. V shed 2 bases and J shed 7 bases, with 9 bases lying between them. The germline CDR1 and CDR2 sequences are PRHDT and FYEKMQ (reference sequence). CDR3 coding DNA: TGTGCCAGCAGCTTACTAGCTCTAAATGAGCAGTTCTTC. Its translation is CASSLLALNEQFF.

The V gene is TRBV20-1, the J gene TRBJ2-1; D might be TRBD2 (6 bases). The V gene lost 5 bases and the J gene lost 7 bases, with 9 bases spanning the gap. Germline CDR1 reads DFQATT; CDR2 reads SNEGSKA (reference sequence). This CDR3 has 11 amino acids. The CDR3 DNA reads as TGCAGTGCTCATCGGGAGAATGAGCAGTTCTTC. This sequence encodes CSAHRENEQFF.

This sequence joins TRBV6-1 and TRBJ1-1, with 7 bases aligning to TRBD1. The CDR3 contains 15 residues. Germline V gene lookup returns CDR1 MNHNS and CDR2 SASEGT. V was pared by 2 bases and J by 1 base, with 4 bases of the junction left unmatched. The chain's CDR3 is CASSESWTGNTEAFF. The CDR3 DNA reads as TGTGCCAGCAGTGAAAGTTGGACAGGGAACACTGAAGCTTTCTTT.

The rearrangement links TRBV7-9 to TRBJ2-1, with D possibly being TRBD2 (6 bases). Trimming shortened V by 4 bases and J by 10 bases, and 14 bases separated the two germline ends. Germline assignment: CDR1 SEHNR and CDR2 FQNEAQ (reference sequence). This CDR3 region has 13 residues. In nucleotides, the CDR3 is TGTGCCAGCAGCTACGGGAGAGGGAGGGAGCAGTTCTTC. Its translation is CASSYGRGREQFF.

V gene TRBV5-6 combines with J gene TRBJ1-3, with 9 bases identical to TRBD1. There are 17 residues in the CDR3. J was trimmed by 1 base and V by 0 bases; bases with no gene match: 5. The germline CDR1 and CDR2 sequences are SGHDT and YYEEEE. CDR3 loop: CASSLEGQGPSGNTIYF. CDR3 DNA sequence: TGTGCCAGCAGCTTGGAGGGACAGGGCCCTTCTGGAAACACCATATATTTT. Looking up the rest from reference TRBV5-6 and TRBJ1-3 gives the full variable domain: DAGVTQSPTHLIKTRGQQVTLRCSPKSGHDTVSWYQQALGQGPQFIFQYYEEEERQRGNFPDRFSGHQFPNYSSELNVNALLLGDSALYLCASSLEGQGPSGNTIYFGEGSWLTVV.

This clone was seen a single time. The genes are TRBV5-6 and TRBJ2-7; no clear D. The CDR3 is 14 residues long. V dropped 1 base and J dropped 2 bases, with 10 bases sitting between them. Germline V CDR1 and CDR2: SGHDT, YYEEEE. In DNA, the CDR3 is TGTGCCAGCAGCTTGTCTTACAGTCCCTACGAGCAGTACTTC. It specifies CASSLSYSPYEQYF.

The chain has TRBV4-3 and TRBJ1-1, with unresolved D. Trimming left V 1 base short and J 4 bases short, with 16 bases between. Germline V gene sequence: CDR1 LGHNA, CDR2 YSLEER. The length of the CDR3 is 16 residues. CDR3 DNA: TGCGCCAGCAGCCAAGTGGGCAGTCTATGGAGCACTGAAGCTTTCTTT. Protein sequence: CASSQVGSLWSTEAFF.

The rearrangement uses TRBV7-9 and TRBJ2-3, with 10 positions matching TRBD1. The germline CDR1 and CDR2 sequences are SEHNR and FQNEAQ (reference sequence). CDR3 length: 19 amino acids. With 5 bases clipped from V and 2 bases from J, the junction kept 16 bases outside the gene matches. This CDR3 is CASSTETGGLRFDTDTQYF. DNA of the CDR3: TGTGCCAGCAGCACTGAGACAGGGGGCCTGAGGTTCGACACAGATACGCAGTATTTT.

V gene TRBV6-5 combines with J gene TRBJ1-2; TRBD1 is a possible D gene (5 bases). This CDR3 region has 14 residues. The V end was cut by 6 bases, the J end by 8 bases, with 19 bases between. Germline assignment: CDR1 MNHEY and CDR2 SVGAGI. CDR3 nucleotide sequence: TGTGCCAGCAGCTTGGGGAGGGGCACCCGGGGCTACACCTTC. Protein: CASSLGRGTRGYTF.

The J gene is TRBJ2-2, the V gene TRBV7-2; no definite D call. Germline V gene lookup returns CDR1 SGHTA and CDR2 FQGNSA. The CDR3 sequence is 14 residues long. The V end was cut by 1 base, the J end by 3 bases, with 6 bases between. CDR3 amino acids: CASSLVGYTGELFF. CDR3 coding DNA: TGTGCCAGCAGCTTAGTGGGGTACACCGGGGAGCTGTTTTTT.

J is TRBJ2-5 and V is TRBV5-4, with D possibly being TRBD1 or TRBD2 (5 bases each). Germline loops: CDR1 SGHNT, CDR2 YYREEE (reference sequence). CDR3 length: 15 amino acids. Trimming took off 3 bases at V and 7 bases at J, with 19 bases between the two ends. CDR3 amino acids: CASSSGTAGPLTQYF. The DNA for the CDR3 is TGTGCCAGCAGCTCGGGGACCGCGGGCCCCCTGACCCAGTACTTC.

V and J are TRBV19 and TRBJ2-2, with TRBD2 identical over 7 bases. Looked up from germline, CDR1 is LNHDA and CDR2 is SQIVND (reference sequence). The V gene end was trimmed by 6 bases and the J gene end by 0 bases; junction bases not matched to a gene: 4. This CDR3 has 15 residues. CDR3 protein: CASRTSGANTGELFF. The CDR3 region has the DNA TGTGCCAGTAGAACCAGCGGGGCGAACACCGGGGAGCTGTTTTTT.

The chain couples TRBV18 to TRBJ1-3; D unresolved. The V and J ends lost 5 bases and 0 bases respectively, with 26 bases between them. The CDR3 runs 20 residues. Germline assignment: CDR1 KGHSH and CDR2 LQKENI. This CDR3 reads CASSSRTADPLVYSGNTIYF. In DNA form, the CDR3 reads TGTGCCAGCTCATCGCGGACGGCGGATCCCCTTGTGTACTCTGGAAACACCATATATTTT.